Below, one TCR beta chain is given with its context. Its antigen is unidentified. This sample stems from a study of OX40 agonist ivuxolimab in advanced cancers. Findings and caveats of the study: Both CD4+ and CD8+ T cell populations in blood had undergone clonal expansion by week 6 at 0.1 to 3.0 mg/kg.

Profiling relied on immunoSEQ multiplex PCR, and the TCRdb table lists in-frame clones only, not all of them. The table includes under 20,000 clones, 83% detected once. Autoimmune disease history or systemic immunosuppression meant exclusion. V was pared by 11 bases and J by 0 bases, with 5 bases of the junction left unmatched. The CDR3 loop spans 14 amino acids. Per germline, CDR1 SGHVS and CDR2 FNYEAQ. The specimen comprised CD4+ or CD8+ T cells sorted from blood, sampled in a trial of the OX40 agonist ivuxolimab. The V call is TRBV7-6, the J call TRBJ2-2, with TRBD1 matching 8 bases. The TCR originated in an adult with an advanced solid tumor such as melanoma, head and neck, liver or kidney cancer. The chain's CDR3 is CAASGGANTGELFF. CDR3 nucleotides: TGTGCCGCTTCAGGGGGCGCGAACACCGGGGAGCTGTTTTTT.